A selection of T cell receptor beta chains follows, all from one sample in a study of T cells in Graves' hyperthyroidism and ophthalmopathy. One entry per CDR3 protein results from TCRdb running MiXCR on the multiplex PCR reads. This sample yields hundreds of thousands of distinct CDR3 sequences, of which over 35% are seen a single time; 8% to 9% belongs to the top ten. The sequencing input was blood. The receptors come from a young man with Graves' hyperthyroidism. The CDR3 runs from the conserved cysteine through the conserved F or W. A D gene is named only where the DNA matches it firmly. Expanded clones get a size class; other rows say once, few or many, or leave the size out.

D: NA
J: TRBJ1-2
size: NA
V: TRBV7-8
DNA: TGTGCCGGCAGCTTAGATTCGGGGTCCTATGGCTACATCTTC
CDR3: CAGSLDSGSYGYIF

D: NA
J: TRBJ2-2
size: NA
V: TRBV19
DNA: TGTGCCAGTAGTTGGACCCGGGGCCGGGGCACCGGGGAGCTGTTTTTT
CDR3: CASSWTRGRGTGELFF

D: TRBD1
J: TRBJ1-1
size: NA
V: TRBV19
DNA: TGTGCCAGTAGTAAGGCAGGGGGCCAGAACACTGAAGCTTTCTTT
CDR3: CASSKAGGQNTEAFF

D: NA
J: TRBJ1-1
size: few
V: TRBV7-9
DNA: TGTGCCAGCAGCGCGGCGGGACTGAAGACTGAAGCTTTCTTT
CDR3: CASSAAGLKTEAFF

D: NA
J: TRBJ1-2
size: NA
V: TRBV19
DNA: TGTGCCAGTAACGGATTTGCGGACGGCTACACCTTC
CDR3: CASNGFADGYTF

D: TRBD1
J: TRBJ2-7
size: NA
V: TRBV5-1
DNA: TGCGCCAGCAGCTTGCCCCCCAGGGGGCAGGAAGAGCAGTACTTC
CDR3: CASSLPPRGQEEQYF

D: TRBD1
J: TRBJ1-1
size: NA
V: TRBV7-2
DNA: TGTGCCAGCAGCCCTACAGGGGCGTATCAGAACACTGAAGCTTTCTTT
CDR3: CASSPTGAYQNTEAFF

D: NA
J: TRBJ2-7
size: many
V: TRBV4-1
DNA: TGTGCCAGCAGCCAAGGCCGCGCCTACGAGCAGTACTTC
CDR3: CASSQGRAYEQYF

D: NA
J: TRBJ1-5
size: few
V: TRBV10-3
DNA: TGTGCCATCAGTGAGGGGTTGGGACAGCCCCAGCATTTT
CDR3: CAISEGLGQPQHF

D: NA
J: TRBJ2-5
size: NA
V: TRBV2
DNA: TGTGCCAGCAGTTACTCTTGGGGCAACCCCGGGGAGACCCAGTACTTC
CDR3: CASSYSWGNPGETQYF

D: NA
J: TRBJ2-1
size: NA
V: TRBV24-1
DNA: TGTGCCACCAGTGAATCGACAGGACGGAACGAGCAGTTCTTC
CDR3: CATSESTGRNEQFF

D: NA
J: TRBJ1-6
size: once
V: TRBV25-1
DNA: TGTGCCAGCTTGACACATAATTCACCCCTCCACTTT
CDR3: CASLTHNSPLHF

D: NA
J: TRBJ2-7
size: NA
V: TRBV4-3
DNA: TGCGCCAGCAGCCAAGAGGCGTACGGAGGGAGCGAGCAGTACTTC
CDR3: CASSQEAYGGSEQYF

D: NA
J: TRBJ2-6
size: NA
V: TRBV15
DNA: TGTGCCACCAGCAGAGACGGACAGACTTTC
CDR3: CATSRDGQTF

D: NA
J: TRBJ1-6
size: few
V: TRBV4-2
DNA: TGTGCCAGCAGCCAAGTAGGGTCCGCAGATAATTCACCCCTCCACTTT
CDR3: CASSQVGSADNSPLHF

D: NA
J: TRBJ1-1
size: NA
V: TRBV7-9
DNA: TGCGCCAGCAGCGCGGGGCAAGGGAGCCCCATGAACACTGAAGCTTTCTTT
CDR3: CASSAGQGSPMNTEAFF

D: NA
J: TRBJ1-1
size: many
V: TRBV12-3/TRBV12-4
DNA: TGTGCCAGCAGATTGGGGGCCACTGAAGCTTTCTTT
CDR3: CASRLGATEAFF

D: TRBD1
J: TRBJ2-7
size: NA
V: TRBV11-1
DNA: TGTGCCAGCACCACGTGGACAGGGGAATCCTACGAGCAGTACTTC
CDR3: CASTTWTGESYEQYF

D: NA
J: TRBJ1-2
size: NA
V: TRBV5-1
DNA: TGCGCCAGCAGCTTGGACCCCCCCGTCTATGGCTACACCTTC
CDR3: CASSLDPPVYGYTF

D: TRBD2
J: TRBJ2-5
size: few
V: TRBV29-1
DNA: TGCAGCGTGGGGCCCGGGGGGGCCCAGTACTTC
CDR3: CSVGPGGAQYF

D: TRBD2
J: TRBJ2-7
size: NA
V: TRBV7-3
DNA: TGTGCCAGCAGCCCCGGGACTAGCGTTACCTACGAGCAGTACTTC
CDR3: CASSPGTSVTYEQYF

D: NA
J: TRBJ2-5
size: few
V: TRBV7-3
DNA: TGTGCCAGCAGCCGGACACCCGCCGAGGGGACCCAGTACTTC
CDR3: CASSRTPAEGTQYF

D: NA
J: TRBJ2-7
size: NA
V: TRBV5-6
DNA: TGTGCCAGCAGCTTTGAGGGGACTCGGGGCGAGCAGTACTTC
CDR3: CASSFEGTRGEQYF

D: TRBD2
J: TRBJ2-7
size: few
V: TRBV5-6
DNA: TGTGCCAGCAGCTTAGAACTAGCGCGTACCTACGAGCAGTACTTC
CDR3: CASSLELARTYEQYF

D: TRBD1
J: TRBJ1-1
size: few
V: TRBV7-3
DNA: TGTGCCAGCAGCTTAACGCGGCAGGGGGGGAACACTGAAGCTTTCTTT
CDR3: CASSLTRQGGNTEAFF

D: NA
J: TRBJ1-5
size: once
V: TRBV7-6
DNA: TGTGCCAGCAGCCAGGTGGGAGGGCTCAATCAGCCCCAGCATTTT
CDR3: CASSQVGGLNQPQHF

D: NA
J: TRBJ1-2
size: NA
V: TRBV6-6
DNA: TGTGCCAGCAGTCAGGGGTTCTATGGCTACACCTTC
CDR3: CASSQGFYGYTF

D: NA
J: TRBJ1-6
size: NA
V: TRBV15
DNA: TGTGCCACCTCGTGGGGAGGTTCACCCCTCCACTTT
CDR3: CATSWGGSPLHF

D: NA
J: TRBJ1-1
size: many
V: TRBV9
DNA: TGTGCCAGCAGCGTAGGGGTGGGCGCCACTGAAGCTTTCTTT
CDR3: CASSVGVGATEAFF

D: NA
J: TRBJ1-1
size: many
V: TRBV7-6
DNA: TGTGCCAGCAGCTTAGGAGGAACAGTGAACACTGAAGCTTTCTTT
CDR3: CASSLGGTVNTEAFF

D: TRBD1
J: TRBJ1-1
size: few
V: TRBV5-5
DNA: TGTGCCAGCAGCTTGGAGGGACAGCCGTTTACTGAAGCTTTCTTT
CDR3: CASSLEGQPFTEAFF

D: NA
J: TRBJ1-5
size: NA
V: TRBV4-1
DNA: TGCGCCAGCAGCCCCAGTCCTCTGAGGGATCAGCCCCAGCATTTT
CDR3: CASSPSPLRDQPQHF

D: TRBD2
J: TRBJ2-7
size: NA
V: TRBV7-9
DNA: TGTGCCAGCAGCTCCCCGGGGCGGGGAGGGTACGAGCAGTACTTC
CDR3: CASSSPGRGGYEQYF

D: NA
J: TRBJ1-1
size: many
V: TRBV2
DNA: TGTGCCAGCAGTGGGGGGTGGGAAGCTTTCTTT
CDR3: CASSGGWEAFF

D: NA
J: TRBJ2-7
size: few
V: TRBV6-5
DNA: TGTGCCAGCAGGGACTATCCTTCCTACGAGCAGTACTTC
CDR3: CASRDYPSYEQYF

D: NA
J: TRBJ2-5
size: many
V: TRBV12-3/TRBV12-4
DNA: TGTGCCAGCAGTGGGGGGACAGAGACCCAGTACTTC
CDR3: CASSGGTETQYF

D: TRBD1
J: TRBJ1-4
size: NA
V: TRBV2
DNA: TGTGCCAGCAGGGCGGACAGGGCGGCGCTGGCTAATGAAAAACTGTTTTTT
CDR3: CASRADRAALANEKLFF

D: NA
J: TRBJ2-7
size: NA
V: TRBV10-3
DNA: TGTGCCAGCAGTTACACGACTGGGAGCTCCTACGAGCAGTACTTC
CDR3: CASSYTTGSSYEQYF

D: TRBD1
J: TRBJ1-5
size: NA
V: TRBV19
DNA: TGTGCCGGTAGTACCCGGGACAGGGGAAAACAGCCCCAGCATTTT
CDR3: CAGSTRDRGKQPQHF

D: NA
J: TRBJ2-1
size: once
V: TRBV10-3
DNA: TGTGCCATCAGTGAGGGGTATATTGACAAGCAGTTCTTC
CDR3: CAISEGYIDKQFF

D: NA
J: TRBJ1-2
size: once
V: TRBV19
DNA: TGTGCCCGTACCGACCGAACAGGATCGGGGTATGGCTACACCTTC
CDR3: CARTDRTGSGYGYTF

D: NA
J: TRBJ2-7
size: few
V: TRBV9
DNA: TGTGCCAGCAGCGCCCGAGGGGGGGGCTACGACGAGCAGTACTTC
CDR3: CASSARGGGYDEQYF

D: NA
J: TRBJ1-2
size: NA
V: TRBV6-1
DNA: TGTGCCAGCAAGAACAGCGGCTTCTATGGCTACACCTTC
CDR3: CASKNSGFYGYTF

D: NA
J: TRBJ1-5
size: NA
V: TRBV9
DNA: TGTGCCAGCAGCCAAGTCCAATACGGACAGCCCCAGCATTTT
CDR3: CASSQVQYGQPQHF

D: NA
J: TRBJ2-6
size: many
V: TRBV7-9
DNA: TGTGCCAGCAGCTTAGACTATCTGGTCTCTGGGGCCAACGTCCTGACTTTC
CDR3: CASSLDYLVSGANVLTF

D: NA
J: TRBJ1-3
size: few
V: TRBV7-2
DNA: TGCGCCAGCAGCCCCACGCCGACCTCTGGAAACACCATATATTTT
CDR3: CASSPTPTSGNTIYF

D: NA
J: TRBJ2-7
size: few
V: TRBV4-1
DNA: TGCGCCAGCAGCCAGGGTTCGGCGGGAAACGAGCAGTACTTC
CDR3: CASSQGSAGNEQYF

D: NA
J: TRBJ2-3
size: NA
V: TRBV7-9
DNA: TGTGCCAGCAGCATTAGCTCAGATACGCAGTATTTT
CDR3: CASSISSDTQYF

D: TRBD1
J: TRBJ1-1
size: many
V: TRBV2
DNA: TGTGCCAGCAGTGATGGCAGGGGGCTTACTGAAGCTTTCTTT
CDR3: CASSDGRGLTEAFF

D: NA
J: TRBJ2-2
size: NA
V: TRBV7-9
DNA: TGTGCCAGCACCAATGGGAGGACAGAGAGTACCGGGGAGCTGTTTTTT
CDR3: CASTNGRTESTGELFF

D: NA
J: TRBJ2-7
size: NA
V: TRBV5-6
DNA: TGTGCCAGCACCTTGACTAGTCGGCACGAGCAGTACTTC
CDR3: CASTLTSRHEQYF

D: NA
J: TRBJ1-5
size: many
V: TRBV2
DNA: TGTGCCAGCAGTGATGTTGAGGGGAATCAGCCCCAGCATTTT
CDR3: CASSDVEGNQPQHF

D: NA
J: TRBJ1-5
size: many
V: TRBV7-8
DNA: TGTGCCAGCAGCTTAGACAGGGTGGCTCAGCCCCAGCATTTT
CDR3: CASSLDRVAQPQHF